This T cell receptor (beta chain) was obtained from a study of shared clonotypes between healthy human individuals. At the level of the study: Sampling drew on donors who were two women and a few men aged 18 to 49.

Evenly divided among several immunoSEQ plates was the genomic DNA of each subset. Assay used: immunoSEQ multiplex PCR; TCRdb lists only in-frame clones, some missing. The sample shows around 640,000 clones, approximately 96% of them seen only once. The germline CDR1 and CDR2 sequences are SGHAT and FQNNGV. The CDR3 sequence is 16 residues long. V shed 2 bases, J shed 11 bases, and the junction held 18 bases outside the gene matches. Naive CD8 cells lacked CD45RO and underwent positive selection for CCR7, leaving out terminally differentiated effector memory CD45RA+ cells. Each sample came from a Caucasian adult donor living in Nashville, Tennessee. This clone has only one observation.

V usage is TRBV11-2 and J usage is TRBJ2-7; TRBD2 matches 7 bases. The source material was naive CD8+ T cells sorted from blood. The receptor was isolated from a woman aged 25 to 45 in good health. The DNA of the CDR3 is TGTGCCAGCAGCTTAAGTCCCGGGGGGAAGATTACGAGCAAGTACTTC. It yields the protein CASSLSPGGKITSKYF.